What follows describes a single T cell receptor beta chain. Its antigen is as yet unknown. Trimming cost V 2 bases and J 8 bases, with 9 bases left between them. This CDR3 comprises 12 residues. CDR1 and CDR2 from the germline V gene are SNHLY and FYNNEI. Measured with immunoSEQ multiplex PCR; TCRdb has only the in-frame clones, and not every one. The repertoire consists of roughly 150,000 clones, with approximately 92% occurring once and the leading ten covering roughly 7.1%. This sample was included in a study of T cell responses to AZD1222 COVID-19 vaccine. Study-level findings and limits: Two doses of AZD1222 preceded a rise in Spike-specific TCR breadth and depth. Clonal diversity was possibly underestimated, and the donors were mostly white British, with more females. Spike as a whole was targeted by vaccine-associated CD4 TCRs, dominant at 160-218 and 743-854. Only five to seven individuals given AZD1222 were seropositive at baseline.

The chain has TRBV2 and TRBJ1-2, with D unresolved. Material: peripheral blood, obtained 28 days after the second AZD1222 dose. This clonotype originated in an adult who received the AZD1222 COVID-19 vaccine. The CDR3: CASSEYASGYTF. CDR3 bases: TGTGCCAGCAGTGAATATGCTAGCGGCTACACCTTC.